This T cell receptor beta chain emerged from a study of tumor and adjacent non-tumor tissue in lung cancer (dated by TCRdb to 2017 to 2018). Broadly, across the study: Of the cohort, about a dozen patients had adenocarcinoma, 2 had squamous cell carcinoma and 1 had small cell lung cancer. Using bulk TCRbeta repertoires from 15 lung cancer patients, the study set lung tumor tissue side by side with matched distant non-tumor lung tissue. Over 25 paired specimens, one tumor and one normal lung sample per patient, were profiled by TCRbeta CDR3 sequencing. Sequencing generated a total of more than 95,000,000 productive TCRbeta reads, averaging about 4.2 million reads per sample. The roughly 15 enrolled patients, of whom about 10 were men and 5 were women, were aged about 31 to 85 years and were diagnosed with TNM stage I to III disease.

The sample holds a few counts of this clonotype. No antigen is known for it. This may be a read error: a much more frequent sequence differs by one nucleotide. From the cysteine through the phenylalanine, the CDR3 covers 13 amino acids. Just CDR3 DNA is preserved here, 39 bases in frame from base 1. Per the germline V gene (reference sequence), DFQATT is the CDR1 and SNEGSKA is the CDR2. Bulk unsorted tissue served as the source for RNA extraction, and RNA quality was assessed using a NanoDrop ND-1000 and an Agilent 2100. Donors were newly diagnosed lung cancer patients admitted for thoracic surgery in China between August and November 2014, without prior chemotherapy. Anyone who had undergone radiotherapy or chemotherapy before, or who had another cancer at the same time, was left out of the study. Pieces of surgical tissue measuring about 1-2 cm3 were kept in RNAlater solution and stored at -80 degrees C until use.

Broader findings and caveats from the paper: Significantly higher TCR diversity was found in younger patients, and higher tumor TCR diversity was associated with shorter overall and disease-free survival. The top 100 clones accounted for a significantly larger cumulative portion of the repertoire in normal lung than in tumor tissue. Because peripheral blood was not sequenced, the blood TCRbeta repertoires of the lung cancer patients in the study went unexamined. Only 15 or so patients were included in the cohort, and the need for larger samples and more detailed clinical data was noted by the authors. Tumor tissue showed significantly higher TCR diversity (inverse Simpson) than normal lung tissue, at around 450 vs 150 (P = 0.0075, Mann-Whitney U test). The methods do not name the sequencing platform or mention unique molecular identifiers.

To prepare the library, multiplex PCR was applied. The listed sequencing device is Illumina HiSeq 2500. Following protocols modified from ARM-PCR, the researchers constructed TCRbeta libraries through three rounds of nested PCR with primers (Table S4). PCR products of 200-500 bp were gel-excised and purified with the QIAquick gel extraction kit before sequencing. In the source study's methods: Reads were cleaned with Trimmomatic, merged with FLASH into complete CDR3 sequences, and assigned to V(D)J germline segments with MiTCR. VDJtools was used to compute clonal diversity as the inverse Simpson's index. In-frame sequences without a premature stop codon were defined as productive reads. The public reads were run again by TCRdb, first through fastp at Q25 and then through MiXCR, and only productive beta chains were kept. Rows are combined by CDR3 protein, so each entry shows the most common genes and DNA. TCRdb's processing, not the authors', yielded these V and J calls. The table for this sample lists about 93,000 distinct CDR3 sequences; less than 80% of them were counted only once. The leading ten clones occupy around 20% of the sample.

The sample taken for sequencing was lung tumor tissue. The clonotype was recovered from a man aged 60 to 69 with non-small cell lung cancer. Here the chain combines TRBV20-1 and TRBJ1-1; confidence is insufficient to name the D gene. In nucleotides, the sequence is TGCAGTGCGAGAGGTCACTCGGGCACTGCAGCTTTCTTT. Its translation is CSARGHSGTAAFF.